This T cell receptor (beta chain) was observed in a study of regulatory T cells in long-lasting Graves disease. Whole-study results and caveats: The persistent group shared around 2,700 public clonotypes, more than the approximately 1,000 shared by new patients. Newly diagnosed Graves' patients exceeded persistent ones in TCR diversity.

Time point denoted: newly diagnosed GD, antithyroid drugs for less than 3 months. PBMC-extracted RNA yielded the TCR library. In regard to this clonotype: What it recognizes is unknown. Being one base from a much bigger clone, this may be a read error.

Sequencing libraries for TCR beta were prepared with iRepertoire HTBI primers and Arm-PCR of CDR3 regions. Original methodology: Identification across samples found 62 TRBV and roughly 14 TRBJ segments. One entry per CDR3 protein, called by TCRdb with MiXCR from the multiplex PCR reads. The V and J calls and clone size are TCRdb's, not the authors'. Of approximately 480,000 distinct CDR3 sequences in the sample, around 16% were seen once. Separately, the same data were catalogued under a study of T cells in Graves' hyperthyroidism and ophthalmopathy. From that second work: Ophthalmopathy and stable hyperthyroidism were told apart by a 13 V-J model.

The clonotype was recovered from a middle-aged man with Graves disease. Here the sequenced sample was peripheral blood mononuclear cells (PBMCs), taken at new diagnosis, from a patient treated with antithyroid drugs.

This chain's CDR3 is CASSPASTGSNTEAFF. The CDR3 DNA reads as TGTGCCAGCAGCCCGGCTTCTACAGGATCGAACACTGAAGCTTTCTTT. V gene TRBV5-6 combines with J gene TRBJ1-1; D might be TRBD1 (5 bases). Trimming took off 4 bases at V and 1 base at J, with 17 bases between the two ends. Germline CDR1 reads SGHDT; CDR2 reads YYEEEE. The CDR3 has 16 residues.